The clone carrying this TCR beta chain was recorded a few times. Its antigen remains unknown. The data were obtained in a study of CD8 T cells in ankylosing spondylitis. One entry per CDR3 protein, called by TCRdb with MiXCR from the 5' RACE reads. The sample includes about 750,000 distinct CDR3 sequences, 15% to 20% of them seen just once. The CDR3 length is 14 residues. V was pared by 2 bases and J by 2 bases, with 12 bases between. Germline V gene lookup returns CDR1 DFQATT and CDR2 SNEGSKA (reference sequence). General study points: Roughly eight highly homologous variants formed a TCR beta motif that appeared characteristic of ankylosing spondylitis blood. With a CD8+ phenotype, disease-linked clones were relatively rare in peripheral blood.

The specimen sequenced was blood, either unsorted or a sorted T cell fraction (not recorded which). The receptor's source is a male donor with ankylosing spondylitis. This chain connects TRBV20-1 to TRBJ1-1, with D hard to call. Here the CDR3 reads CSARYTVRNTEAFF. CDR3 nucleotides: TGCAGTGCTAGATATACAGTGAGAAACACTGAAGCTTTCTTT.